The 13 T cell receptor beta chains in this list originate from one sample, sequenced in a study of long-term antiretroviral therapy in people with HIV. Survey level was the resolution at which the v3.0 immunoSEQ assay ran. Assay used: immunoSEQ multiplex PCR; TCRdb lists only in-frame clones, some missing. The table has about 24,000 clones, roughly 83% seen once; the top ten hold roughly 5.7%. Sequences were derived from unsorted PBMCs, sampled 0.7 years before starting antiretroviral therapy. These receptors were taken from a man in his thirties or forties with HIV.

The chain is built from TRBV19 and TRBJ1-1, with a weak D call TRBD1 (6 bases). Germline V gene lookup returns CDR1 LNHDA and CDR2 SQIVND (reference sequence). Trimming stripped 6 bases from V and 11 bases from J, with 16 bases between. This CDR3 has 12 residues. The CDR3 is CASRRGGPVAFF. The CDR3 DNA is TGTGCCAGTAGGCGAGGGGGACCGGTTGCTTTCTTT.

By sample share, this clone is medium-sized. The gene calls are TRBV7-2 and TRBJ1-4; tentative D call: TRBD1 (6 bases). V was trimmed by 6 bases and J by 3 bases, leaving 14 bases between them. The CDR3 covers 15 residues. Per germline, CDR1 SGHTA and CDR2 FQGNSA. As DNA, the CDR3 is TGTGCCAGCAGAGAAACAGGGTCGCCTAATGAAAAACTGTTTTTT. Translated, it gives CASRETGSPNEKLFF.

J is TRBJ1-2 and V is TRBV9, with unresolved D. V lost 0 bases, J lost 10 bases, and 10 bases lay in between. CDR1 and CDR2 from the germline V gene are SGDLS and YYNGEE. The CDR3 runs 12 residues. DNA of the CDR3: TGTGCCAGCAGCGTAGTGGGCACAGACTACACCTTC. Amino acids: CASSVVGTDYTF. Full variable domain (rest looked up from reference TRBV9 and TRBJ1-2): DSGVTQTPKHLITATGQRVTLRCSPRSGDLSVYWYQQSLDQGLQFLIQYYNGEERAKGNILERFSAQQFPDLHSELNLSSLELGDSALYFCASSVVGTDYTFGSGTRLTVV.

The chain uses TRBV10-3 and TRBJ1-3, with a possible D match to TRBD1 (6 bases). V shed 1 base and J shed 4 bases, with 11 bases lying between them. In germline, CDR1 is ENHRY, CDR2 SYGVKD. CDR3 length: 15 residues. This CDR3 is CAISELGAPGNTIYF. The CDR3 bases are TGTGCCATCAGTGAGTTGGGGGCACCCGGAAACACCATATATTTT.

This chain connects TRBV11-1 to TRBJ1-2; 8 positions agree with TRBD1. V lost 4 bases to trimming and J lost 4 bases; unmatched junction nucleotides: 8. There are 15 residues in the CDR3. CDR1 and CDR2 from the germline V gene are SGHAT and FQDESV (reference sequence). DNA of the CDR3: TGTGCCAGCAGCTCACCCTTGGACAGGGCCTATGGCTACACCTTC. Translating gives CASSSPLDRAYGYTF. The full variable domain, completed using reference TRBV11-1 and TRBJ1-2, is EAEVAQSPRYKITEKSQAVAFWCDPISGHATLYWYRQILGQGPELLVQFQDESVVDDSQLPKDRFSAERLKGVDSTLKIQPAELGDSAMYLCASSSPLDRAYGYTFGSGTRLTVV.

A single count supports this clone. The gene calls are TRBV13 and TRBJ2-7; D is undetermined. V gave up 1 base and J gave up 0 bases, with 4 bases separating them. Germline lookup yields CDR1 PRHDT and CDR2 FYEKMQ (reference sequence). The CDR3 contains 13 residues. CDR3 bases: TGTGCCAGCAGCTTAGCTAGCTCCTACGAGCAGTACTTC. Its protein product is CASSLASSYEQYF.

For the CDR3, the DNA is TGTGCCAGCAGTTTATTGGGCGGGGGCGAGGGGACCCAGTACTTC. It yields the protein CASSLLGGGEGTQYF. The chain has TRBV27 and TRBJ2-5; maybe TRBD2 (7 bases). Germline loops: CDR1 MNHEY, CDR2 SMNVEV (reference sequence). The CDR3 totals 15 residues. Trimming stripped 1 base from V and 7 bases from J, with 16 bases between.

This chain uses TRBV10-3 with TRBJ1-3; no definite D call. The V gene lost 5 bases and the J gene lost 2 bases, with 10 bases spanning the gap. This CDR3 has 14 residues. Germline assignment: CDR1 ENHRY and CDR2 SYGVKD. The CDR3 nucleotides are TGTGCCATCAGTTCTCATGAGACTGGAAACACCATATATTTT. Translated, it gives CAISSHETGNTIYF.

The V call is TRBV29-1, the J call TRBJ1-3; no clear D gene. This CDR3 has 18 residues. V lost 6 bases and J 0 bases, leaving 24 bases between the germline ends. Germline V CDR1 and CDR2: SQVTM, ANQGSEA. In DNA, the CDR3 is TGCAGCGTGCGGGGAGTAGCTCCGGCGGGATCCTCTGGAAACACCATATATTTT. Translation: CSVRGVAPAGSSGNTIYF.

This chain connects TRBV10-3 to TRBJ1-1; D might be TRBD1 (5 bases). Per the germline V gene, CDR1 is ENHRY and CDR2 is SYGVKD. The CDR3 runs 14 residues. V was clipped by 3 bases and J by 2 bases, with 10 bases between them. The CDR3 reads CAISEGQGNTEAFF. CDR3 bases: TGTGCCATCAGTGAAGGGCAGGGTAACACTGAAGCTTTCTTT.

This chain joins TRBV11-2 and TRBJ1-5, with TRBD1 matching 9 bases. CDR3 length: 13 residues. The germline CDR1 and CDR2 sequences are SGHAT and FQNNGV. V shed 5 bases, J shed 4 bases, and the junction held 0 bases outside the gene matches. This chain's CDR3 is CASSDRGNQPQHF. The DNA for the CDR3 is TGTGCCAGCAGCGACAGGGGGAATCAGCCCCAGCATTTT.

The table lists this clone with a few counts. V gene TRBV30 combines with J gene TRBJ1-5, with unresolved D. CDR3 size: 13 residues. Germline-derived CDR1 and CDR2 are GTSNPN and SVGIG (reference sequence). V was pared by 0 bases and J by 4 bases, with 7 bases between. CDR3 DNA sequence: TGTGCCTGGAGTGTGGCAGCAAATCAGCCCCAGCATTTT. Translation: CAWSVAANQPQHF.

The V and J genes are TRBV4-1 and TRBJ1-6; 8 nucleotides line up with TRBD1. This CDR3 is 18 amino acids long. Trimming at V came to 2 bases and at J to 6 bases, leaving 12 bases not matched to a gene. CDR1 is MGHRA, CDR2 YSYEKL, per germline. DNA for the CDR3: TGCGCCAGCAGCCAATCGACAGGGGTAGGTTCTCCTAATTCACCCCTCCACTTT. The encoded protein is CASSQSTGVGSPNSPLHF.